This is a list of T cell receptor beta chains from one sample in a study of blood T cell repertoires in COVID-19. Profiled with immunoSEQ multiplex PCR; TCRdb holds only in-frame clones, not every one. Found here are under 200,000 clones, more than 70% of them singletons; the top ten hold 5% to 7%. The specimen was PBMCs or T cells enriched from blood (not recorded which). These receptor sequences come from a man in his forties with acute COVID-19. Each CDR3 is given with its conserved first and last residue. The order of the fields is V gene, D gene, J gene, clone size, CDR3 protein, CDR3 DNA. D genes are given only for firm matches. Where a row states a size, it is once, few, many or the class of an expanded clone; other rows omit it.

v_gene: TRBV4-1; d_gene: TRBD1; j_gene: TRBJ1-1; abundance: -; CDR3aa: CASSFRTGVTEAFF; CDR3nt: TGCGCCAGCAGCTTCCGAACAGGGGTAACTGAAGCTTTCTTT
v_gene: TRBV9; d_gene: TRBD1; j_gene: TRBJ2-7; abundance: once; CDR3aa: CASGGTGNYEQYF; CDR3nt: TGTGCCAGCGGTGGGACAGGGAACTACGAGCAGTACTTC
v_gene: TRBV5-1; d_gene: -; j_gene: TRBJ2-5; abundance: -; CDR3aa: CASSPPGETQYF; CDR3nt: TGCGCCAGCAGCCCCCCGGGGGAGACCCAGTACTTC
v_gene: TRBV24-1; d_gene: -; j_gene: TRBJ2-2; abundance: -; CDR3aa: CATSDFFSGGELFF; CDR3nt: TGTGCCACCAGTGATTTTTTCTCGGGCGGGGAGCTGTTTTTT
v_gene: TRBV28; d_gene: TRBD2; j_gene: TRBJ2-1; abundance: -; CDR3aa: CASSPMTSGIRNEQFF; CDR3nt: TGTGCCAGCAGCCCTATGACTAGCGGGATCCGGAATGAGCAGTTCTTC
v_gene: TRBV6-5; d_gene: -; j_gene: TRBJ1-2; abundance: -; CDR3aa: CASSYLGPYGYTF; CDR3nt: TGTGCCAGCAGTTACTTGGGCCCCTATGGCTACACCTTC
v_gene: TRBV30; d_gene: -; j_gene: TRBJ1-1; abundance: -; CDR3aa: CAWSVGLLDTEAFF; CDR3nt: TGTGCCTGGAGTGTGGGACTTCTCGACACTGAAGCTTTCTTT
v_gene: TRBV5-1; d_gene: -; j_gene: TRBJ1-2; abundance: -; CDR3aa: CASSLGLLANYGYTF; CDR3nt: TGCGCCAGCAGCTTGGGACTGTTAGCTAACTATGGCTACACCTTC
v_gene: TRBV11-2; d_gene: -; j_gene: TRBJ2-5; abundance: -; CDR3aa: CASSPPGATQYF; CDR3nt: TGTGCCAGCAGCCCACCTGGGGCGACCCAGTACTTC
v_gene: TRBV7-2; d_gene: TRBD1; j_gene: TRBJ1-6; abundance: few; CDR3aa: CASSFLGQGANSPLHF; CDR3nt: TGTGCCAGCAGCTTCTTGGGACAGGGGGCCAATTCACCCCTCCACTTT
v_gene: TRBV5-6; d_gene: -; j_gene: TRBJ1-4; abundance: -; CDR3aa: CASSLGSGKLFF; CDR3nt: TGTGCCAGCAGCTTGGGGAGTGGGAAACTGTTTTTT
v_gene: TRBV25-1; d_gene: TRBD2; j_gene: TRBJ2-7; abundance: few; CDR3aa: CASHSGAGGTSGEQYF; CDR3nt: TGTGCCAGTCACTCGGGAGCGGGAGGAACCAGTGGCGAGCAGTACTTC
v_gene: TRBV28; d_gene: -; j_gene: TRBJ1-5; abundance: few; CDR3aa: CASSGGASNQPQHF; CDR3nt: TGTGCCAGCAGTGGGGGCGCCAGCAATCAGCCCCAGCATTTT
v_gene: TRBV11-1; d_gene: -; j_gene: TRBJ2-7; abundance: -; CDR3aa: CASSLEGATLASEQYF; CDR3nt: TGTGCCAGCAGCCTGGAGGGTGCCACATTGGCGTCCGAGCAGTACTTC
v_gene: TRBV9; d_gene: TRBD1; j_gene: TRBJ1-6; abundance: few; CDR3aa: CASSVGGQGDASPLHF; CDR3nt: TGTGCCAGCAGCGTAGGGGGACAGGGGGACGCCTCACCCCTCCACTTT
v_gene: TRBV27; d_gene: -; j_gene: TRBJ2-2; abundance: -; CDR3aa: CASSPEVTGELFF; CDR3nt: TGTGCCAGCAGTCCTGAGGTCACCGGGGAGCTGTTTTTT
v_gene: TRBV2; d_gene: -; j_gene: TRBJ2-7; abundance: few; CDR3aa: CASRGLSYEQYF; CDR3nt: TGTGCCAGCAGGGGACTTAGTTACGAGCAGTACTTC
v_gene: TRBV12-5; d_gene: TRBD1; j_gene: TRBJ2-1; abundance: -; CDR3aa: CANPPGQGADEQFF; CDR3nt: TGTGCTAACCCCCCGGGGCAGGGGGCCGATGAGCAGTTCTTC
v_gene: TRBV6-5; d_gene: -; j_gene: TRBJ1-2; abundance: -; CDR3aa: CASSSRWGGDGYTF; CDR3nt: TGTGCCAGCAGTTCTCGTTGGGGCGGTGATGGCTACACCTTC
v_gene: TRBV5-1; d_gene: -; j_gene: TRBJ1-1; abundance: few; CDR3aa: CASSPATGGEAFF; CDR3nt: TGCGCCAGCAGCCCCGCGACCGGGGGTGAAGCTTTCTTT
v_gene: TRBV30; d_gene: TRBD1; j_gene: TRBJ2-2; abundance: -; CDR3aa: CASAPTGANTGELFF; CDR3nt: TGTGCCTCGGCACCGACAGGGGCGAACACCGGGGAGCTGTTTTTT
v_gene: TRBV19; d_gene: -; j_gene: TRBJ1-3; abundance: -; CDR3aa: CASSLVQWTHSGNTIYF; CDR3nt: TGTGCCAGTAGTCTGGTCCAGTGGACACACTCTGGAAACACCATATATTTT
v_gene: TRBV2; d_gene: -; j_gene: TRBJ1-6; abundance: once; CDR3aa: CASTADRGRSPLHF; CDR3nt: TGTGCCAGCACCGCTGACAGAGGTCGATCACCCCTCCACTTT
v_gene: TRBV7-8; d_gene: TRBD1; j_gene: TRBJ1-2; abundance: -; CDR3aa: CASSFRGLYGYTF; CDR3nt: TGTGCCAGCAGCTTCAGGGGGCTTTATGGCTACACCTTC
v_gene: TRBV11-2; d_gene: -; j_gene: TRBJ1-1; abundance: -; CDR3aa: CASSPQSGLNTEAFF; CDR3nt: TGTGCCAGCAGCCCCCAAAGCGGCCTGAACACTGAAGCTTTCTTT
v_gene: TRBV5-4; d_gene: -; j_gene: TRBJ2-7; abundance: -; CDR3aa: CASSLEQGRSQQYF; CDR3nt: TGTGCCAGCAGCTTAGAGCAGGGGCGGTCTCAGCAGTACTTC
v_gene: TRBV7-3; d_gene: -; j_gene: TRBJ1-1; abundance: -; CDR3aa: CASSLGLGTEAFF; CDR3nt: TGTGCCAGCAGTTTGGGACTGGGCACTGAAGCTTTCTTT
v_gene: TRBV5-1; d_gene: TRBD2; j_gene: TRBJ2-2; abundance: -; CDR3aa: CASSIDGGTGELFF; CDR3nt: TGCGCCAGCAGCATAGACGGGGGGACCGGGGAGCTGTTTTTT
v_gene: TRBV7-7; d_gene: -; j_gene: TRBJ1-4; abundance: -; CDR3aa: CASSLGGGTNEKLFF; CDR3nt: TGTGCCAGCAGCTTAGGTGGGGGGACTAATGAAAAACTGTTTTTT
v_gene: TRBV11-2; d_gene: TRBD2; j_gene: TRBJ2-1; abundance: -; CDR3aa: CASSPASGIWNEQFF; CDR3nt: TGTGCCAGCAGCCCAGCCAGCGGGATTTGGAATGAGCAGTTCTTC
v_gene: TRBV7-9; d_gene: TRBD2; j_gene: TRBJ2-3; abundance: -; CDR3aa: CASSLIASGVTDTQYF; CDR3nt: TGTGCCAGCAGCTTAATAGCTAGCGGAGTCACAGATACGCAGTATTTT
v_gene: TRBV14; d_gene: TRBD2; j_gene: TRBJ2-7; abundance: -; CDR3aa: CASSHLGGAGSYEQYF; CDR3nt: TGTGCCAGCAGCCACCTGGGCGGAGCGGGATCCTACGAGCAGTACTTC
v_gene: TRBV25-1; d_gene: -; j_gene: TRBJ1-1; abundance: -; CDR3aa: CASSGTVEAFF; CDR3nt: TGTGCCAGCAGTGGGACAGTTGAAGCTTTCTTT
v_gene: TRBV5-1; d_gene: -; j_gene: TRBJ2-2; abundance: -; CDR3aa: CASSFRDSNTGELFF; CDR3nt: TGCGCCAGCAGCTTCCGGGACTCAAACACCGGGGAGCTGTTTTTT
v_gene: TRBV3-1/TRBV3-2; d_gene: -; j_gene: TRBJ2-1; abundance: -; CDR3aa: CASSHGRGYEQFF; CDR3nt: TGTGCCAGCAGCCACGGCAGGGGCTATGAGCAGTTCTTC
v_gene: TRBV7-2; d_gene: TRBD2; j_gene: TRBJ2-5; abundance: -; CDR3aa: CASSWKAGSGETQYF; CDR3nt: TGTGCCAGCAGCTGGAAAGCGGGATCAGGGGAGACCCAGTACTTC
v_gene: TRBV27; d_gene: -; j_gene: TRBJ1-3; abundance: -; CDR3aa: CASHSSGNTIYF; CDR3nt: TGTGCCAGCCATAGCTCTGGAAACACCATATATTTT
v_gene: TRBV7-2; d_gene: -; j_gene: TRBJ1-1; abundance: few; CDR3aa: CASSSLPGRPTEAFF; CDR3nt: TGTGCCAGCAGCTCCCTGCCAGGGCGACCCACTGAAGCTTTCTTT
v_gene: TRBV3-1/TRBV3-2; d_gene: -; j_gene: TRBJ1-2; abundance: -; CDR3aa: CASSQDRSPSLYGYTF; CDR3nt: TGTGCCAGCAGCCAAGATCGTAGCCCCTCACTCTATGGCTACACCTTC
v_gene: TRBV10-3; d_gene: TRBD1; j_gene: TRBJ1-3; abundance: -; CDR3aa: CAISDRQGGGNTIYF; CDR3nt: TGTGCCATCAGTGATAGACAGGGAGGTGGAAACACCATATATTTT
v_gene: TRBV5-1; d_gene: -; j_gene: TRBJ2-2; abundance: -; CDR3aa: CASSLGDTGATGELFF; CDR3nt: TGCGCCAGCAGCTTGGGGGACACCGGGGCCACCGGGGAGCTGTTTTTT
v_gene: TRBV4-2; d_gene: TRBD2; j_gene: TRBJ2-1; abundance: few; CDR3aa: CASSQGKVEREPPYNEQFF; CDR3nt: TGTGCCAGCAGCCAAGGCAAGGTGGAGCGGGAGCCGCCCTACAATGAGCAGTTCTTC
v_gene: TRBV6-5; d_gene: TRBD2; j_gene: TRBJ2-7; abundance: -; CDR3aa: CASRGTSKSYEQYF; CDR3nt: TGTGCCAGCAGGGGGACTAGCAAGTCCTACGAGCAGTACTTC
v_gene: TRBV23-1; d_gene: TRBD1; j_gene: TRBJ2-6; abundance: -; CDR3aa: CASSTPRESGTGGNLGANVLTF; CDR3nt: TGCGCCAGCAGTACCCCAAGAGAATCCGGGACAGGGGGAAATCTGGGGGCCAACGTCCTGACTTTC
v_gene: TRBV4-1; d_gene: -; j_gene: TRBJ1-5; abundance: -; CDR3aa: CASSQVSNQPQHF; CDR3nt: TGCGCCAGCAGCCAAGTCTCGAATCAGCCCCAGCATTTT
v_gene: TRBV28; d_gene: -; j_gene: TRBJ1-2; abundance: -; CDR3aa: CASSPSDYGYTF; CDR3nt: TGTGCCAGCAGTCCGTCGGACTATGGCTACACCTTC
v_gene: TRBV6-6; d_gene: -; j_gene: TRBJ2-2; abundance: few; CDR3aa: CASSTYAGELFF; CDR3nt: TGTGCCAGCAGTACCTATGCCGGGGAGCTGTTTTTT
v_gene: TRBV5-8; d_gene: TRBD1; j_gene: TRBJ2-1; abundance: -; CDR3aa: CASSLTGTAYNEQFF; CDR3nt: TGTGCCAGCAGCCTGACCGGGACAGCCTACAATGAGCAGTTCTTC
v_gene: TRBV18; d_gene: TRBD1; j_gene: TRBJ1-1; abundance: -; CDR3aa: CASSQGAEPEAFF; CDR3nt: TGTGCCAGCTCACAGGGGGCGGAGCCTGAAGCTTTCTTT
v_gene: TRBV9; d_gene: -; j_gene: TRBJ2-2; abundance: -; CDR3aa: CASSENRVNTGELFF; CDR3nt: TGTGCCAGCAGCGAAAACAGGGTGAACACCGGGGAGCTGTTTTTT
v_gene: TRBV7-3; d_gene: -; j_gene: TRBJ2-5; abundance: -; CDR3aa: CASSLTYSQETQYF; CDR3nt: TGTGCCAGCAGCTTAACGTACAGCCAAGAGACCCAGTACTTC
v_gene: TRBV5-1; d_gene: -; j_gene: TRBJ1-4; abundance: -; CDR3aa: CASSLSGGPNEKLFF; CDR3nt: TGCGCCAGCAGCTTGAGTGGAGGCCCCAATGAAAAACTGTTTTTT
v_gene: TRBV5-1; d_gene: -; j_gene: TRBJ2-3; abundance: -; CDR3aa: CASSLLGADTQYF; CDR3nt: TGCGCCAGCAGCTTGTTAGGGGCAGATACGCAGTATTTT
v_gene: TRBV27; d_gene: -; j_gene: TRBJ1-5; abundance: -; CDR3aa: CASSFTGSPIQPQHF; CDR3nt: TGTGCCAGCAGTTTCACCGGGAGCCCAATTCAGCCCCAGCATTTT
v_gene: TRBV9; d_gene: -; j_gene: TRBJ2-7; abundance: few; CDR3aa: CASSAGGLLTSYEQYF; CDR3nt: TGTGCCAGCAGCGCAGGTGGACTCCTAACCTCCTACGAGCAGTACTTC
v_gene: TRBV3-1/TRBV3-2; d_gene: -; j_gene: TRBJ1-3; abundance: -; CDR3aa: CASSQDRRGSGNTIYF; CDR3nt: TGTGCCAGCAGCCAAGATAGGCGGGGCTCTGGAAACACCATATATTTT
v_gene: TRBV11-2; d_gene: TRBD1; j_gene: TRBJ2-3; abundance: -; CDR3aa: CASQTKPGQGTDTQYF; CDR3nt: TGTGCCAGCCAGACGAAACCGGGACAGGGTACAGATACGCAGTATTTT